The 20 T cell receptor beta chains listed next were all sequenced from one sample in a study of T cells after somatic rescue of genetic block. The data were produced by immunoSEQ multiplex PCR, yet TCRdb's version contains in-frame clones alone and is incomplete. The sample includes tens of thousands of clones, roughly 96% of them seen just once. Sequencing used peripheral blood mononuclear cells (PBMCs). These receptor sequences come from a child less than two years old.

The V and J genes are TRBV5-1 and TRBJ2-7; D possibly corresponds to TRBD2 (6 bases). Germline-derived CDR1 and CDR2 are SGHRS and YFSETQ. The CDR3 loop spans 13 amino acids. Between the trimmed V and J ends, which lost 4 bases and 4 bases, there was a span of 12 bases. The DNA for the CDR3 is TGCGCCAGCAGCCCCGGTGGGGGGTACGAGCAGTACTTC. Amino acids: CASSPGGGYEQYF.

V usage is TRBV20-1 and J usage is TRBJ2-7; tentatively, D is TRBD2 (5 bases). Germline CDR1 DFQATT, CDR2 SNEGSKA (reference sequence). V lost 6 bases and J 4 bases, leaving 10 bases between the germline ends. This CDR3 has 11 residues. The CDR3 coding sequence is TGCAGTGCGGAAGACTATTACGAGCAGTACTTC. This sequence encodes CSAEDYYEQYF.

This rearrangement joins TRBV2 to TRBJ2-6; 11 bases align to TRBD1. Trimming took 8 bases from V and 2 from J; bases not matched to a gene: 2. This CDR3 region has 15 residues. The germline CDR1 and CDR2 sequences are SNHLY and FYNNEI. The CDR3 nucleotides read TGTGCCAGCGGGGGACAGGGGGCTGGGGCCAACGTCCTGACTTTC. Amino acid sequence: CASGGQGAGANVLTF. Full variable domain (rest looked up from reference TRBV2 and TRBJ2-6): EPEVTQTPSHQVTQMGQEVILRCVPISNHLYFYWYRQILGQKVEFLVSFYNNEISEKSEIFDDQFSVERPDGSNFTLKIRSTKLEDSAMYFCASGGQGAGANVLTFGAGSRLTVL.

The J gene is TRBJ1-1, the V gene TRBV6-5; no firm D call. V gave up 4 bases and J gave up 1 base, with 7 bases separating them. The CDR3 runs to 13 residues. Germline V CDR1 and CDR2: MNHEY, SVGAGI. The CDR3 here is CASSSTPNTEAFF. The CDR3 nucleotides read TGTGCCAGCAGTTCGACACCGAACACTGAAGCTTTCTTT.

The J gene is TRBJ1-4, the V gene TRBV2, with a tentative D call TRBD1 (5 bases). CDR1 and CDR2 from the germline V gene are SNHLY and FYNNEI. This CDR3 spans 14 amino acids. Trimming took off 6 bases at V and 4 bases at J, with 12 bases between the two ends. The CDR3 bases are TGTGCCAGCAGGATGGGACGGCATAATGAAAAACTGTTTTTT. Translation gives CASRMGRHNEKLFF.

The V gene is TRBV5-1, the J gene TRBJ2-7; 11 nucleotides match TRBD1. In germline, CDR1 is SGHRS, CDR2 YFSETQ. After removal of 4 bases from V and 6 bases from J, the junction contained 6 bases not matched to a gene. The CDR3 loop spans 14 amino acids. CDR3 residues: CASSLWTGGGEQYF. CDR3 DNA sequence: TGCGCCAGCAGCCTTTGGACAGGGGGCGGCGAGCAGTACTTC.

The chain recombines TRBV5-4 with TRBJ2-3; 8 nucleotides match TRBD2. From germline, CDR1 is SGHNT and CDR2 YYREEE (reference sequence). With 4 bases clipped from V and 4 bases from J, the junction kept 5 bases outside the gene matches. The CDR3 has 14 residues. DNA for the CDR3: TGTGCCAGCAGCCTGACTAGCGCAGCAGATACGCAGTATTTT. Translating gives CASSLTSAADTQYF. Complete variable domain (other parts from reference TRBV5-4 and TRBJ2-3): ETGVTQSPTHLIKTRGQQVTLRCSSQSGHNTVSWYQQALGQGPQFIFQYYREEENGRGNFPPRFSGLQFPNYSSELNVNALELDDSALYLCASSLTSAADTQYFGPGTRLTVL.

CDR3 residues: CASSLVNSPLHF. The CDR3 bases are TGTGCCAGCAGCTTGGTTAATTCACCCCTCCACTTT. The chain joins TRBV5-4 to TRBJ1-6; D gene unclear. Germline V gene sequence: CDR1 SGHNT, CDR2 YYREEE (reference sequence). V lost 0 bases to trimming and J lost 6 bases, with 1 base between them. CDR3 size: 12 residues.

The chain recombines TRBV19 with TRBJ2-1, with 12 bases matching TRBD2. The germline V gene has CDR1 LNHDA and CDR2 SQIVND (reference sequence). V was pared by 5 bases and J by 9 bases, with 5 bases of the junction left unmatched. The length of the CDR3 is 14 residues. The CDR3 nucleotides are TGTGCCAGTAGTGCGGCTAGCGGGAGGGGTGAGCAGTTCTTC. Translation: CASSAASGRGEQFF.

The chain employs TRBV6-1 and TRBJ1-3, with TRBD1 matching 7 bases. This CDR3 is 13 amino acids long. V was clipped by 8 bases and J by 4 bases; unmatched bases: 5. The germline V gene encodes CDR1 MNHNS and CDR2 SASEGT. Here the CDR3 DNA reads TGTGCCAGCCGACAGGGTTCCGGAAACACCATATATTTT. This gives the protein CASRQGSGNTIYF.

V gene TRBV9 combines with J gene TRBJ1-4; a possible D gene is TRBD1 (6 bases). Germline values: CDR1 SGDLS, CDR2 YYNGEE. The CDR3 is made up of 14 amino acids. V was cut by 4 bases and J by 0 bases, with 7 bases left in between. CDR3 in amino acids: CASSRDTTNEKLFF. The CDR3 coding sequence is TGTGCCAGCAGCCGGGACACAACTAATGAAAAACTGTTTTTT. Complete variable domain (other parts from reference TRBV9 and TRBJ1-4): DSGVTQTPKHLITATGQRVTLRCSPRSGDLSVYWYQQSLDQGLQFLIQYYNGEERAKGNILERFSAQQFPDLHSELNLSSLELGDSALYFCASSRDTTNEKLFFGSGTQLSVL.

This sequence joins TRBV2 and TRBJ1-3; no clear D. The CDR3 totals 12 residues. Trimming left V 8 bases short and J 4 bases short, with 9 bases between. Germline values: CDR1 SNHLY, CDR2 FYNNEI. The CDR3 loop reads CASSPPGNTIYF. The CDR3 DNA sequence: TGTGCCAGCTCCCCTCCCGGAAACACCATATATTTT.

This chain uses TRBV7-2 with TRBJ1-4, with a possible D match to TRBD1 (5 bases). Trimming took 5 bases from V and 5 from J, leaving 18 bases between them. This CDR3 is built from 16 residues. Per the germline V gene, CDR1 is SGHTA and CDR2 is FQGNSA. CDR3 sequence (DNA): TGTGCCAGCAGCCGTCGCCCCGGGACCGTGAATGAAAAACTGTTTTTT. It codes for CASSRRPGTVNEKLFF. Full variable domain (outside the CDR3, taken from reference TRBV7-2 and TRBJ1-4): GAGVSQSPSNKVTEKGKDVELRCDPISGHTALYWYRQSLGQGLEFLIYFQGNSAPDKSGLPSDRFSAERTGGSVSTLTIQRTQQEDSAVYLCASSRRPGTVNEKLFFGSGTQLSVL.

CDR3 in amino acids: CASTDDRFSGNTIYF. DNA of the CDR3: TGTGCCAGCACTGACGACAGGTTCTCTGGAAACACCATATATTTT. The chain joins TRBV6-5 to TRBJ1-3; D perhaps matches TRBD1 (6 bases). Per germline, CDR1 MNHEY and CDR2 SVGAGI. This CDR3 is built from 15 residues. V was cut by 7 bases and J by 0 bases, with 13 bases left in between.

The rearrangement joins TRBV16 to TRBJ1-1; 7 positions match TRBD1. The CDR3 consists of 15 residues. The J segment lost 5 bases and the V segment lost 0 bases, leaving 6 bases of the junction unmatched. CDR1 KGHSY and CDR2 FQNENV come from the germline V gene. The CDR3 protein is CASSQSGQGGTEAFF. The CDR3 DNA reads TGTGCCAGCAGCCAATCTGGCCAGGGGGGTACTGAAGCTTTCTTT.

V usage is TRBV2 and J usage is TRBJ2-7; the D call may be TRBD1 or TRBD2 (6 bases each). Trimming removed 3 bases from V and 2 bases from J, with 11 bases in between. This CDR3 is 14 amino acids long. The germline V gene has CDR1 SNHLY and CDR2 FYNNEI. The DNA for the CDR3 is TGTGCCAGCAGTGACCGGGGGCCGCCCTACGAGCAGTACTTC. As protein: CASSDRGPPYEQYF.

This CDR3 is CASSFNNGEAFF. In nucleotides, the CDR3 is TGTGCCAGCAGCTTTAACAATGGTGAAGCTTTCTTT. The chain is built from TRBV7-9 and TRBJ1-1; D call uncertain. V lost 3 bases and J 7 bases, leaving 9 bases between the germline ends. The CDR3 contains 12 residues. The germline gives CDR1 SEHNR, CDR2 FQNEAQ (reference sequence).

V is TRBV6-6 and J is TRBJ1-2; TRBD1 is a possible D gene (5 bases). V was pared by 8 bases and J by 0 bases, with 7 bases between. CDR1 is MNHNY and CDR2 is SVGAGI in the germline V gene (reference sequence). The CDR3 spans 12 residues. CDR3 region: CASGRANYGYTF. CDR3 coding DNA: TGTGCCAGCGGCAGGGCTAACTATGGCTACACCTTC.

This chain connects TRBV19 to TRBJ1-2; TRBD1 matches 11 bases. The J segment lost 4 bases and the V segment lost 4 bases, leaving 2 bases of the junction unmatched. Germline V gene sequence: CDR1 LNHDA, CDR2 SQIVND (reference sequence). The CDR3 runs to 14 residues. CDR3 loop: CASSTGTGGYGYTF. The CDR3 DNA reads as TGTGCCAGTAGTACCGGGACAGGGGGCTATGGCTACACCTTC.

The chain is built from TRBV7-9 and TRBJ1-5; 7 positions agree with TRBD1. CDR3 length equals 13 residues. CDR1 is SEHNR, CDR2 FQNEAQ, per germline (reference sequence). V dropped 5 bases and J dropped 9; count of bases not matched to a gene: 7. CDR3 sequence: CASSTAGGGPQHF. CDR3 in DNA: TGTGCCAGCAGCACCGCAGGGGGGGGGCCCCAGCATTTT. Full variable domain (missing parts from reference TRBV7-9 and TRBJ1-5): DTGVSQNPRHKITKRGQNVTFRCDPISEHNRLYWYRQTLGQGPEFLTYFQNEAQLEKSRLLSDRFSAERPKGSFSTLEIQRTEQGDSAMYLCASSTAGGGPQHFGDGTRLSIL.